This T cell receptor beta chain was sequenced for a study of cytomegalovirus exposure and HLA in healthy donors. The V gene end was trimmed by 4 bases and the J gene end by 5 bases; junction bases not matched to a gene: 9. The CDR3 contains 15 residues. Germline CDR1 is MNHEY and CDR2 is SMNVEV (reference sequence). Primers for the PCR totalled 60 Vbeta and 13 Jbeta. The method was immunoSEQ multiplex PCR; TCRdb's version includes in-frame clones alone and lacks a portion of them. The sample holds some 110,000 clones, roughly 74% seen once. The receptor was isolated from a woman aged 30 to 39 in good health and CMV-seronegative. The rearrangement joins TRBV27 to TRBJ2-5, with TRBD1 matching 8 bases. Sequenced input: PBMCs. CDR3: CASSYSGGWDETQYF. The CDR3, as DNA: TGTGCCAGCAGTTACTCAGGGGGCTGGGACGAGACCCAGTACTTC.